What follows are 8 T cell receptor beta chains derived from one specimen sequenced in a study of graft-versus-host responses after intestinal transplantation. Sequenced by immunoSEQ multiplex PCR; TCRdb stores in-frame clones only, minus some. Of about 29,000 clones listed, around 90% are singletons. Sequenced here: PBMCs, sampled approximately 460 days after intestinal transplantation. The origin of the receptors is a human patient who received an intestinal transplant, so some T cells may come from the graft donor.

The chain has TRBV5-1 and TRBJ2-6; 7 bases map to TRBD1. The CDR3 sequence is 18 residues long. V lost 2 bases, J lost 0 bases, and 8 bases stayed unmatched. The germline CDR1 and CDR2 sequences are SGHRS and YFSETQ. CDR3 sequence: CASSLTTGLNSGANVLTF. The CDR3 bases are TGCGCCAGCAGCTTAACGACAGGGTTAAACTCTGGGGCCAACGTCCTGACTTTC.

The CDR3 spells CASSQVADTYEQYF. In DNA form, the CDR3 reads TGCGCCAGCAGCCAAGTAGCGGATACCTACGAGCAGTACTTC. This rearrangement joins TRBV4-1 to TRBJ2-7, with a possible D match to TRBD2 (6 bases). The CDR3 totals 14 residues. V dropped 1 base and J dropped 2 bases, with 9 bases sitting between them. The germline V gene has CDR1 MGHRA and CDR2 YSYEKL.

This clone occurred once. V is TRBV7-9 and J is TRBJ1-1, with D maybe TRBD1 (5 bases). CDR1 is SEHNR and CDR2 is FQNEAQ in the germline V gene (reference sequence). Between the trimmed V and J ends, which lost 3 bases and 1 base, there was a span of 6 bases. This CDR3 contains 13 residues. The CDR3 is CASSLGQNTEAFF. DNA of the CDR3: TGTGCCAGCAGCTTGGGGCAGAACACTGAAGCTTTCTTT.

The sample holds one count of this clone. The genes are TRBV5-4 and TRBJ2-7, with no clear D. Germline values: CDR1 SGHNT, CDR2 YYREEE (reference sequence). The CDR3 has 14 amino acids. The V and J ends lost 4 bases and 3 bases respectively, with 14 bases between them. The CDR3 loop reads CASSGHLGGYEQYF. CDR3 bases: TGTGCCAGCAGCGGGCATTTGGGCGGCTACGAGCAGTACTTC.

This clone was seen just once. The J gene is TRBJ2-1, the V gene TRBV5-1; unclear D gene. Germline CDR1 SGHRS, CDR2 YFSETQ. The CDR3 length is 14 residues. V was cut by 0 bases and J by 0 bases, with 4 bases left in between. CDR3: CASSLVSSYNEQFF. Here the CDR3 DNA reads TGCGCCAGCAGCTTGGTTAGCTCCTACAATGAGCAGTTCTTC.

CDR3 sequence (DNA): TGCGCCAGCAGCTTGGATGTTCCTTCGTCGGGAAACACCATATATTTT. It specifies CASSLDVPSSGNTIYF. V and J are TRBV5-1 and TRBJ1-3; no reliable D call. The germline V and J ends were trimmed by 0 bases and 4 bases, with 14 bases remaining between them. Germline V gene lookup returns CDR1 SGHRS and CDR2 YFSETQ. This CDR3 has 16 residues.

The chain is built from TRBV6-5 and TRBJ2-1, with D unresolved. V was clipped by 6 bases and J by 0 bases, with 6 bases between them. Germline loops: CDR1 MNHEY, CDR2 SVGAGI. This CDR3 is 13 amino acids long. The chain's CDR3 is CASRSSSYNEQFF. The CDR3 DNA follows: TGTGCCAGCAGGTCTTCCTCCTACAATGAGCAGTTCTTC.

The chain recombines TRBV5-1 with TRBJ2-7; no reliable D call. CDR3 length: 13 amino acids. V shed 4 bases and J shed 4 bases, with 12 bases lying between them. Germline V gene lookup returns CDR1 SGHRS and CDR2 YFSETQ. Here the CDR3 reads CASSNLTAYEQYF. CDR3 bases: TGCGCCAGCAGCAATCTAACGGCGTACGAGCAGTACTTC.